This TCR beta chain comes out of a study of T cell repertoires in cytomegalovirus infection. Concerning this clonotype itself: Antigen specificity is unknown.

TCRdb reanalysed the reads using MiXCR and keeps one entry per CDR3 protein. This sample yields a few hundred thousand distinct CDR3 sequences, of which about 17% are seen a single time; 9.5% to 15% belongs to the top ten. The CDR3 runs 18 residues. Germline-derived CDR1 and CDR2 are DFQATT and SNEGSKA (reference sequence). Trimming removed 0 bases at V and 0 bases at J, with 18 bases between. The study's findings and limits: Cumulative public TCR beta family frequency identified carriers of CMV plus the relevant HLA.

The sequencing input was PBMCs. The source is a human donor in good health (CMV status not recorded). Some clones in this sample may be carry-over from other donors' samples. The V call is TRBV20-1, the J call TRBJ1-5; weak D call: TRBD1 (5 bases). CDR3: CSARDLGTPGLSNQPQHF. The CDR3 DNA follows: TGCAGTGCTAGAGATCTGGGGACCCCTGGCCTTAGCAATCAGCCCCAGCATTTT.